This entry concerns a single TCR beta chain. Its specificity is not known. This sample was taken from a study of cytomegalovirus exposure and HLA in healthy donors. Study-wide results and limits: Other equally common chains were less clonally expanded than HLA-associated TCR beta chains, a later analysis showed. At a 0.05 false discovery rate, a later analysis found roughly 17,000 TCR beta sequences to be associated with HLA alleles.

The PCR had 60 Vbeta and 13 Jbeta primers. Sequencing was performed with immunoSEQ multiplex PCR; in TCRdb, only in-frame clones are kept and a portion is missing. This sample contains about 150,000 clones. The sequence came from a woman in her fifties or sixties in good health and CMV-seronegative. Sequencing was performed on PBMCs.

This CDR3 is CASSSGTFATNEKLFF. The CDR3 DNA is TGCGCCAGCAGCTCCGGGACATTTGCAACTAATGAAAAACTGTTTTTT. The rearrangement links TRBV5-1 to TRBJ1-4, with a weak D call TRBD1 (6 bases). In germline, CDR1 is SGHRS, CDR2 YFSETQ. The germline V and J ends were trimmed by 3 bases and 0 bases, with 12 bases remaining between them. The CDR3 length is 16 residues.